This entry lists 32 T cell receptor beta chains sequenced from one sample in a study of blood T cell repertoires in COVID-19. Assay used: immunoSEQ multiplex PCR; TCRdb lists only in-frame clones, some missing. The sample lists about 90,000 clones; around 93% were seen once. Sequencing used peripheral blood. The receptors were gathered from a human donor with active COVID-19. The donor label of this sample is uncertain.

The chain couples TRBV12-3 or TRBV12-4 to TRBJ2-7, with TRBD1 identical over 11 bases. With 10 bases clipped from V and 2 bases from J, the junction kept 4 bases outside the gene matches. The CDR3 has 13 amino acids. CDR3: CATGTGGAYEQYF. CDR3 sequence (DNA): TGTGCCACCGGGACAGGGGGAGCCTACGAGCAGTACTTC.

In DNA, the CDR3 is TGTGCCAGCTCAATTGGCACCATCCAAGAGACCCAGTACTTC. It specifies CASSIGTIQETQYF. J is TRBJ2-5 and V is TRBV19; D not certain. The CDR3 sequence is 14 residues long. CDR1 and CDR2 (germline): LNHDA, SQIVND (reference sequence). Between the trimmed V and J ends, which lost 9 bases and 1 base, there was a span of 15 bases. The full variable domain, in which reference TRBV19 and TRBJ2-5 provide the parts outside the CDR3, is DGGITQSPKYLFRKEGQNVTLSCEQNLNHDAMYWYRQDPGQGLRLIYYSQIVNDFQKGDIAEGYSVSREKKESFPLTVTSAQKNPTAFYLCASSIGTIQETQYFGPGTRLLVL.

The genes are TRBV10-3 and TRBJ2-4; D is undetermined. CDR1 and CDR2 (germline): ENHRY, SYGVKD. Trimming removed 4 bases from V and 0 bases from J, with 7 bases in between. CDR3 length: 14 residues. The CDR3 protein is CAISGAEAKNIQYF. The CDR3 DNA sequence: TGTGCCATCAGTGGGGCAGAAGCCAAAAACATTCAGTACTTC.

The chain couples TRBV6-5 to TRBJ2-1; 9 bases line up with TRBD1. CDR1 MNHEY and CDR2 SVGAGI come from the germline V gene. This CDR3 comprises 13 residues. The V segment lost 9 bases and the J segment 5 bases; nucleotides outside the gene matches: 5. The CDR3 reads CARTGGEDNEQFF. The CDR3 nucleotides read TGTGCCAGAACAGGGGGCGAAGACAATGAGCAGTTCTTC.

The rearrangement links TRBV18 to TRBJ2-5; TRBD1 matches 7 bases. This CDR3 has 15 residues. V shed 2 bases and J 1 base; nucleotides not matched to a gene: 4. Germline V gene lookup returns CDR1 KGHSH and CDR2 LQKENI. The CDR3 region is CASSPGGQTQETQYF. For the CDR3, the DNA is TGTGCCAGCTCACCAGGGGGACAGACCCAAGAGACCCAGTACTTC.

This clone was recorded once. This chain connects TRBV7-2 to TRBJ2-7; no reliable D call. The CDR3 extends over 15 amino acids. V was shortened by 1 base and J by 2 bases, with 12 bases between the two germline ends. Germline CDR1 SGHTA, CDR2 FQGNSA. CDR3 amino acids: CASSLDSSKPYEQYF. The CDR3, as DNA: TGTGCCAGCAGCTTAGATAGCAGTAAGCCCTACGAGCAGTACTTC.

This clone was found a few times. The chain joins TRBV15 to TRBJ2-3, with 10 positions matching TRBD2. Germline CDR1 and CDR2: LNHNV and YYDKDF (reference sequence). This CDR3 comprises 15 residues. After removal of 5 bases from V and 4 bases from J, the junction contained 6 bases not matched to a gene. The CDR3 protein is CATSESGGAADTQYF. The CDR3 nucleotides are TGTGCCACCAGCGAGAGCGGGGGGGCCGCAGATACGCAGTATTTT.

This clone was seen a single time. This chain links TRBV27 with TRBJ2-1; 8 bases match TRBD2. Germline V CDR1 and CDR2: MNHEY, SMNVEV (reference sequence). J was trimmed by 2 bases and V by 8 bases; bases with no gene match: 5. This CDR3 contains 14 residues. CDR3 in amino acids: CASQRGGPYNEQFF. DNA of the CDR3: TGTGCCAGCCAACGGGGGGGTCCCTACAATGAGCAGTTCTTC.

The CDR3 region is CASSYTGGANTEAFF. The DNA of the CDR3 is TGTGCCAGCAGTTACACGGGGGGCGCGAACACTGAAGCTTTCTTT. The J gene is TRBJ1-1, the V gene TRBV6-5, with D maybe TRBD1 (6 bases). The CDR3 is 15 residues long. V was shortened by 2 bases and J by 1 base, with 11 bases between the two germline ends. CDR1 is MNHEY, CDR2 SVGAGI, per germline.

The V and J genes are TRBV7-3 and TRBJ2-1; D is perhaps TRBD2 (7 bases). CDR3 length: 16 amino acids. CDR1 SGHTA and CDR2 FQGTGA come from the germline V gene. The V gene lost 1 base and the J gene lost 4 bases, with 14 bases spanning the gap. CDR3 bases: TGTGCCAGCAGCTTAATCCCGGGGGGCGTGTACAATGAGCAGTTCTTC. The encoded protein is CASSLIPGGVYNEQFF.

This chain uses TRBV19 with TRBJ2-5; 9 bases align to TRBD2. Germline assignment: CDR1 LNHDA and CDR2 SQIVND (reference sequence). Losses at the gene ends were 10 bases for V and 4 bases for J; bases not matched to a gene: 13. The CDR3 contains 15 residues. CDR3 loop: CATIDWRGGRETQYF. Here the CDR3 DNA reads TGTGCCACCATTGACTGGCGGGGGGGCCGAGAGACCCAGTACTTC.

The V and J genes are TRBV5-6 and TRBJ2-3; possibly TRBD1 for D (8 bases). The CDR3 runs to 14 residues. V shed 4 bases and J shed 5 bases, with 14 bases lying between them. CDR1 SGHDT and CDR2 YYEEEE come from the germline V gene. The CDR3 nucleotides are TGTGCCAGCAGCCGGACAGGGAGGGGAGATACGCAGTATTTT. Translating gives CASSRTGRGDTQYF. The whole variable domain, remainder taken from reference TRBV5-6 and TRBJ2-3, is DAGVTQSPTHLIKTRGQQVTLRCSPKSGHDTVSWYQQALGQGPQFIFQYYEEEERQRGNFPDRFSGHQFPNYSSELNVNALLLGDSALYLCASSRTGRGDTQYFGPGTRLTVL.

This clone showed up just once. The chain uses TRBV6-5 and TRBJ2-1; 7 bases agree with TRBD1. V lost 8 bases, J lost 6 bases, and 10 bases stayed unmatched. The CDR3 length is 14 residues. Per the germline V gene, CDR1 is MNHEY and CDR2 is SVGAGI. In DNA, the CDR3 is TGTGCCAGCCGAACTGACCGACAGGGCAATGAGCAGTTCTTC. Translated: CASRTDRQGNEQFF.

J is TRBJ1-1 and V is TRBV5-3; D possibly corresponds to TRBD1 (6 bases). TRBV5-3 counts as an open reading frame of uncertain function. This CDR3 contains 15 residues. Trimming pared 5 bases from V and 1 base from J, leaving 15 bases between. CDR3 sequence reads: CARRLIPGQNTEAFF. The CDR3 nucleotides are TGTGCCAGAAGGTTGATCCCGGGACAGAACACTGAAGCTTTCTTT.

The rearrangement uses TRBV6-4 and TRBJ2-3; a weak D match, TRBD2 (5 bases). This CDR3 spans 15 amino acids. In germline, CDR1 is MRHNA, CDR2 SNTAGT. Trimming took 2 bases from V and 0 from J, leaving 9 bases between them. This CDR3 reads CASSDGSTSTDTQYF. Here the CDR3 DNA reads TGTGCCAGCAGTGACGGGAGTACTAGCACAGATACGCAGTATTTT.

This clone was seen just once. The chain joins TRBV19 to TRBJ2-7; 10 bases match TRBD1. The V segment lost 7 bases and the J segment 7 bases; nucleotides outside the gene matches: 7. Germline V gives CDR1 LNHDA, CDR2 SQIVND (reference sequence). The CDR3 runs to 13 residues. In DNA, the CDR3 is TGTGCCAGTACCGACAGGGGGCCGGGTGAGCAGTACTTC. Translation: CASTDRGPGEQYF.

This chain connects TRBV18 to TRBJ2-7, with 8 positions matching TRBD1. In germline, CDR1 is KGHSH, CDR2 LQKENI. V was clipped by 3 bases and J by 2 bases; unmatched bases: 6. The CDR3 extends over 15 amino acids. The chain's CDR3 is CASSPGQGIAYEQYF. DNA of the CDR3: TGTGCCAGCTCACCCGGACAGGGCATCGCCTACGAGCAGTACTTC.

V and J are TRBV5-1 and TRBJ1-1; perhaps TRBD1 as D (5 bases). Looked up from germline, CDR1 is SGHRS and CDR2 is YFSETQ. This CDR3 spans 13 amino acids. V lost 2 bases and J lost 1, with 6 bases in between. CDR3 protein: CASSFQGNTEAFF. CDR3 DNA: TGCGCCAGCAGCTTCCAGGGGAACACTGAAGCTTTCTTT.

The V call is TRBV27, the J call TRBJ1-6, with D possibly TRBD1 on 6 matching bases. Germline lookup yields CDR1 MNHEY and CDR2 SMNVEV (reference sequence). V was pared by 6 bases and J by 4 bases, with 10 bases between. This CDR3 contains 14 residues. The CDR3 region is CASRGTPYNSPLHF. The CDR3 DNA sequence: TGTGCCAGCAGGGGGACACCTTATAATTCACCCCTCCACTTT.

The V call is TRBV25-1, the J call TRBJ1-5; unclear D gene. The germline V gene encodes CDR1 MGHDK and CDR2 SYGVNS. This CDR3 contains 17 residues. The V and J ends lost 6 bases and 5 bases respectively, with 23 bases between them. The CDR3 DNA is TGTGCCAGCAGCGCGGGGTGGAGGTTAGGTGAGGATCAGCCCCAGCATTTT. As protein: CASSAGWRLGEDQPQHF.

This chain connects TRBV5-8 to TRBJ1-1; TRBD1 agrees at 7 bases. V lost 0 bases, J lost 1 base, and 0 bases stayed unmatched. CDR3 length: 14 amino acids. Germline V CDR1 and CDR2: SGHTS, YDEGEE. In DNA, the CDR3 is TGTGCCAGCAGCTTGGCAGGGGGGAACACTGAAGCTTTCTTT. Residues: CASSLAGGNTEAFF.

This chain joins TRBV5-6 and TRBJ2-5, with 7 nucleotides matching TRBD1. Trimming cost V 5 bases and J 4 bases; bases outside gene matches: 8. CDR1 and CDR2 (germline): SGHDT, YYEEEE. CDR3 length equals 14 residues. The CDR3: CASRRQGGGETQYF. The CDR3 DNA is TGTGCCAGCAGGAGACAGGGTGGAGGAGAGACCCAGTACTTC.

V is TRBV27 and J is TRBJ1-1, with TRBD1 as a possible D gene (5 bases). With 3 bases removed from V and 3 bases from J, the gap between germline ends came to 14 bases. Germline values: CDR1 MNHEY, CDR2 SMNVEV (reference sequence). The CDR3 runs to 15 residues. The CDR3 here is CASSLRPGLYTEAFF. The CDR3 bases are TGTGCCAGCAGTTTGCGGCCGGGACTTTACACTGAAGCTTTCTTT.

The gene calls are TRBV28 and TRBJ1-2; 11 nucleotides agree with TRBD1. V lost 2 bases, J lost 6 bases, and 2 bases stayed unmatched. The V gene's germline CDR1 is MDHEN and CDR2 SYDVKM. The CDR3 spans 14 residues. The CDR3 region has the DNA TGTGCCAGCAGTTTAGGGACAGGGGGTCATGGCTACACCTTC. This codes for CASSLGTGGHGYTF.

V usage is TRBV19 and J usage is TRBJ2-2; D possibly corresponds to TRBD2 (5 bases). The CDR3 has 16 residues. Trimming pared 1 base from V and 2 bases from J, leaving 11 bases between. Germline CDR1 is LNHDA and CDR2 is SQIVND (reference sequence). CDR3 DNA: TGTGCCAGTAGTATAGGTCCGGGGATTAACACCGGGGAGCTGTTTTTT. Its protein is CASSIGPGINTGELFF. Full variable domain (outside the CDR3, taken from reference TRBV19 and TRBJ2-2): DGGITQSPKYLFRKEGQNVTLSCEQNLNHDAMYWYRQDPGQGLRLIYYSQIVNDFQKGDIAEGYSVSREKKESFPLTVTSAQKNPTAFYLCASSIGPGINTGELFFGEGSRLTVL.

The CDR3, as DNA: TGTGCCACCAGTGATTACCCGGGAGAGGGAGAGACCCAGTACTTC. Encoded protein: CATSDYPGEGETQYF. The V and J genes are TRBV24-1 and TRBJ2-5; D is perhaps TRBD2 (6 bases). Looked up from germline, CDR1 is KGHDR and CDR2 is SFDVKD. Trimming pared 2 bases from V and 4 bases from J, leaving 13 bases between. The CDR3 loop spans 15 amino acids.

The rearrangement uses TRBV28 and TRBJ2-1, with a weak D call TRBD1 (7 bases). The CDR3 runs to 14 residues. Trimming cost V 11 bases and J 3 bases, with 17 bases left between them. CDR1 MDHEN and CDR2 SYDVKM come from the germline V gene. CDR3 sequence (DNA): TGTGCCGTCTCAGGGGGGCGCAGCTACAATGAGCAGTTCTTC. The encoded protein is CAVSGGRSYNEQFF.

The V call is TRBV19, the J call TRBJ2-5, with D possibly being TRBD1 (5 bases). CDR3 length: 11 amino acids. The V end lost 7 bases, the J end lost 7 bases, and 10 bases lay between the germline ends. CDR1 and CDR2 from the germline V gene are LNHDA and SQIVND (reference sequence). CDR3 bases: TGTGCCAGTAATTGGGGCGGGACCCAGTACTTC. It yields the protein CASNWGGTQYF.

This rearrangement joins TRBV2 to TRBJ1-5; 11 nucleotides line up with TRBD1. This CDR3 has 13 amino acids. Germline assignment: CDR1 SNHLY and CDR2 FYNNEI. Unmatched junction bases numbered 0, after V lost 6 bases and J lost 5 bases. As DNA, the CDR3 is TGTGCCAGCAGGGGACAGGGGGATCAGCCCCAGCATTTT. It translates to CASRGQGDQPQHF.

This sequence joins TRBV21-1 and TRBJ1-5. TRBV21-1 is described as a pseudogene. CDR3 length: 13 residues. The chain's CDR3 is CASSRRSNQPQHF. In nucleotides, the CDR3 is TGTGCCAGCAGTCGGCGGAGCAATCAGCCCCAGCATTTT.

V and J are TRBV7-9 and TRBJ2-7; 7 bases align to TRBD2. CDR1 SEHNR and CDR2 FQNEAQ come from the germline V gene (reference sequence). This CDR3 contains 15 residues. V lost 5 bases and J lost 5; bases outside the gene matches: 12. CDR3 residues: CASSPGSGDVDEQYF. The CDR3 nucleotides are TGTGCCAGCAGCCCCGGAAGCGGGGACGTCGACGAGCAGTACTTC.

The chain combines TRBV2 with TRBJ1-2, with 11 nucleotides matching TRBD1. The trim removed 11 bases at V and 0 bases at J, leaving 8 bases unmatched. CDR3 length equals 15 residues. Germline CDR1 is SNHLY and CDR2 is FYNNEI. Written as DNA, the CDR3 is TGTGCCGGCCTTGGGACAGGGGGAACTAACTATGGCTACACCTTC. Residues: CAGLGTGGTNYGYTF.